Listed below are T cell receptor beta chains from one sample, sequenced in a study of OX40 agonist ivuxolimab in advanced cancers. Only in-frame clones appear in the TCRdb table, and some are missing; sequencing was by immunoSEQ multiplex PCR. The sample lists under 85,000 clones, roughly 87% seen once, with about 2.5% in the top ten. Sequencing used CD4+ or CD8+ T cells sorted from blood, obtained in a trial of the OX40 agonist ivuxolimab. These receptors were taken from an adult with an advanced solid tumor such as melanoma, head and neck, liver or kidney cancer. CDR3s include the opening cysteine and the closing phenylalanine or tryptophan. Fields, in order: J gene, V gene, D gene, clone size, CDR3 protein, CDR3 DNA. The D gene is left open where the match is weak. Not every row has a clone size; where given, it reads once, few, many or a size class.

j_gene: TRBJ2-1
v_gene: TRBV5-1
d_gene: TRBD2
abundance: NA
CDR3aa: CASSLSSGRGNEQFF
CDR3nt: TGCGCCAGCAGCTTGAGTAGCGGGAGGGGGAATGAGCAGTTCTTC

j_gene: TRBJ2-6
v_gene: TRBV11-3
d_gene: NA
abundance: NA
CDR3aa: CASSLGPGAASGANVLTF
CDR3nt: TGTGCCAGCAGCTTAGGACCGGGGGCGGCCTCTGGGGCCAACGTCCTGACTTTC

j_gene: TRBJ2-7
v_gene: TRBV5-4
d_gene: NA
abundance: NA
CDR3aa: CASSLAENYEQYF
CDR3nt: TGTGCCAGCAGCTTGGCGGAAAACTACGAGCAGTACTTC

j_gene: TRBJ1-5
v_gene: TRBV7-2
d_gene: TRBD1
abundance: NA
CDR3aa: CASSRQGLGQPQHF
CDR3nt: TGTGCCAGCAGCCGACAGGGGCTAGGTCAGCCCCAGCATTTT

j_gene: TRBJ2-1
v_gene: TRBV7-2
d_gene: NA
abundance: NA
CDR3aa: CASSSTGRPPDEQFF
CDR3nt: TGTGCCAGCAGCTCGACAGGGAGGCCTCCTGATGAGCAGTTCTTC

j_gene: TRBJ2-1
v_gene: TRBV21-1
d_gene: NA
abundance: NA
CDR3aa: CASRTWGGTNEQFF
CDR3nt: TGTGCCAGCAGGACTTGGGGAGGGACCAATGAGCAGTTCTTC

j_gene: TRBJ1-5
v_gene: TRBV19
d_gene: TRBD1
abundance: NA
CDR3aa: CASSNKARDRANGNQPQHF
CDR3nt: TGTGCCAGTTCAAATAAAGCCCGGGACAGGGCAAATGGTAATCAGCCCCAGCATTTT

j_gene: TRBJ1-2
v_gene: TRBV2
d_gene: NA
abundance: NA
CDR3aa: CASRTGNNYGYTF
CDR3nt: TGTGCCAGCAGAACCGGGAATAACTATGGCTACACCTTC

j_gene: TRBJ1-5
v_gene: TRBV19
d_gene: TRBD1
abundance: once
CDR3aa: CASSTLPGDRENQPQHF
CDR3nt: TGTGCCAGTAGTACCCTCCCGGGTGACAGGGAGAATCAGCCCCAGCATTTT

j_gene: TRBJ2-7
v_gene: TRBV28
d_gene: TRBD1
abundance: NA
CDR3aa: CASSRIPGQNTYEQYF
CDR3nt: TGTGCCAGCAGTCGCATCCCGGGACAGAACACCTACGAGCAGTACTTC

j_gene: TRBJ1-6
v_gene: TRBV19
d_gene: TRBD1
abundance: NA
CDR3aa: CASSLGQGEGSPLHF
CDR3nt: TGTGCCAGTAGTCTTGGACAGGGAGAAGGGTCACCCCTCCACTTT

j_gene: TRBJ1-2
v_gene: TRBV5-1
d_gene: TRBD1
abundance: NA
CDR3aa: CASQPGQGVGIGGYTF
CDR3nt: TGCGCCAGCCAACCGGGACAGGGGGTCGGAATCGGTGGCTACACCTTC

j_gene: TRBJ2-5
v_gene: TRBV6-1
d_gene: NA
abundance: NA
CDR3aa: CASRALGLDVSETQYF
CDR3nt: TGTGCCAGCCGTGCCTTGGGGCTGGACGTTTCGGAGACCCAGTACTTC

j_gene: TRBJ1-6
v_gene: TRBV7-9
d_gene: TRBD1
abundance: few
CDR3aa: CASVPGQENSPLHF
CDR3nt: TGTGCCAGCGTGCCGGGACAGGAAAATTCACCCCTCCACTTT

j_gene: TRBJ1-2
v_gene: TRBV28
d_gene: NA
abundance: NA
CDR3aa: CASSGDRVGGYTF
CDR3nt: TGTGCCAGCAGCGGTGACAGAGTTGGCGGCTACACCTTC

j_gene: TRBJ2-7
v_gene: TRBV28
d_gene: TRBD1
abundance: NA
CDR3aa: CASRGTGVLYEQYF
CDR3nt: TGTGCCAGCAGGGGGACAGGGGTTCTCTACGAGCAGTACTTC

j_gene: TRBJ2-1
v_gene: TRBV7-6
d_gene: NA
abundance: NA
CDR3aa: CASSLRTANNEQFF
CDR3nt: TGTGCCAGCAGCTTACGGACAGCCAACAATGAGCAGTTCTTC

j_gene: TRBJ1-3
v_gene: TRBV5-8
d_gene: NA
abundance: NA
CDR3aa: CASSLVRRNSGNTIYF
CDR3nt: TGTGCCAGCAGCTTGGTTCGGCGCAACTCTGGAAACACCATATATTTT

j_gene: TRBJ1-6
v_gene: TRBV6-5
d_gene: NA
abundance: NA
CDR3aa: CASSEGSYNSPLHF
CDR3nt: TGTGCCAGCAGTGAAGGCAGCTATAATTCACCCCTCCACTTT

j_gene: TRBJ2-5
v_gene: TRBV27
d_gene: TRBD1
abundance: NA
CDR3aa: CASRLFDRGETQYF
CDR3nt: TGTGCCAGCAGACTCTTCGACAGGGGAGAGACCCAGTACTTC

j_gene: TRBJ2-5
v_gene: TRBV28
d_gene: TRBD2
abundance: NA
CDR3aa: CASSLLGGGSETQYF
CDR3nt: TGTGCCAGCAGTTTATTGGGGGGGGGTTCAGAGACCCAGTACTTC

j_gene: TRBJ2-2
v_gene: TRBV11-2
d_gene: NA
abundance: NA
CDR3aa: CASRRVPNTGELFF
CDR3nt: TGTGCCAGCAGGCGGGTCCCGAACACCGGGGAGCTGTTTTTT

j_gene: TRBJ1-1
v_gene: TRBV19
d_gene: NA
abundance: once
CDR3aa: CASSPRTDMNTEAFF
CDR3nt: TGTGCCAGTAGTCCAAGGACCGATATGAACACTGAAGCTTTCTTT

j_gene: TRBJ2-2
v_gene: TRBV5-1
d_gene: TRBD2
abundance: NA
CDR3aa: CASTLSGRANTGELFF
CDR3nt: TGCGCCAGCACCCTTAGCGGGAGGGCGAACACCGGGGAGCTGTTTTTT

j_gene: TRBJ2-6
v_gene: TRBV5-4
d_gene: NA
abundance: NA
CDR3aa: CASSPPGRRTGANVLTF
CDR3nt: TGTGCCAGCAGCCCCCCGGGACGGCGGACGGGGGCCAACGTCCTGACTTTC

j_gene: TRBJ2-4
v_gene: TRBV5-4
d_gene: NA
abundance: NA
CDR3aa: CASSLAGTKAIQYF
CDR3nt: TGTGCCAGCAGCTTGGCCGGGACGAAGGCCATTCAGTACTTC

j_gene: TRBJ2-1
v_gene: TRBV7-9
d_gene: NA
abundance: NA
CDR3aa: CASSSVYSGLGSYNEQFF
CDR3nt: TGTGCCAGCAGCTCAGTCTACAGCGGTCTTGGCTCCTACAATGAGCAGTTCTTC

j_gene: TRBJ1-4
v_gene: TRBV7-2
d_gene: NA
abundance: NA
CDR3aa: CASSLVWNEKLFF
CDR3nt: TGTGCCAGCAGCTTAGTTTGGAATGAAAAACTGTTTTTT

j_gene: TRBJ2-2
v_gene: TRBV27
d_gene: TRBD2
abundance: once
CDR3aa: CASGGGGLVFAGELFF
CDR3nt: TGTGCCAGCGGAGGCGGGGGACTAGTATTTGCCGGGGAGCTGTTTTTT

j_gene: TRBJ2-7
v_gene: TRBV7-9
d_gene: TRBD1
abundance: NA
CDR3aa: CASSIRQGAKTHEQYF
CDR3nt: TGTGCCAGCAGCATACGACAGGGGGCGAAAACGCACGAGCAGTACTTC

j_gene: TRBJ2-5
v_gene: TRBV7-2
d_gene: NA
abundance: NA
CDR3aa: CASSSVGRQSSRETQYF
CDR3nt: TGTGCCAGCAGTTCTGTGGGACGTCAATCCTCCCGAGAGACCCAGTACTTC

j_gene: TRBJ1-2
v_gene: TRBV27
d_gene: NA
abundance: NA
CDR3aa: CASKAATNYGYTF
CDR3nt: TGTGCCAGCAAGGCGGCGACTAACTATGGCTACACCTTC

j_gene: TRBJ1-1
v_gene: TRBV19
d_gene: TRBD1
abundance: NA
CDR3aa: CASSHRQGRGTEAFF
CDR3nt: TGTGCCAGTAGTCACCGACAGGGACGTGGCACTGAAGCTTTCTTT